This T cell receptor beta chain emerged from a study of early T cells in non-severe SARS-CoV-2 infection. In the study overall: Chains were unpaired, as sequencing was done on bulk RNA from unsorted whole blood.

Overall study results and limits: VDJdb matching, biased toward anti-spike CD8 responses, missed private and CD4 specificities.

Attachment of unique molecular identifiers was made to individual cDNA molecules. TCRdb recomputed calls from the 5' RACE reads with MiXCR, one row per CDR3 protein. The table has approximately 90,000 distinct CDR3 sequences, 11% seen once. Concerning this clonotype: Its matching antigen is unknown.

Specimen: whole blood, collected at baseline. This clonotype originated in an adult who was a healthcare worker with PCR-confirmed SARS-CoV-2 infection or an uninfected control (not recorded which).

This CDR3 is CASSERDYYTDTQYF. The CDR3 DNA follows: TGTGCCAGCAGTGAAAGGGACTACTACACAGATACGCAGTATTTT. The rearrangement uses TRBV6-1 and TRBJ2-3, with 7 nucleotides matching TRBD2. This CDR3 spans 15 amino acids. With 2 bases clipped from V and 2 bases from J, the junction kept 4 bases outside the gene matches. CDR1 and CDR2 (germline): MNHNS, SASEGT.